This T cell receptor (beta chain) originates from a study of T-cell reconstitution after alpha-beta-depleted transplantation in children. This clonotype has ten or more counts. Its antigen remains unknown. Unique molecular identifiers were incorporated during preparation of the TCRbeta library. MiXCR, run by TCRdb on the PCR reads, gives a single entry per CDR3 protein. This table holds around 670,000 distinct CDR3 sequences, less than 15% found once. General observations from the study: Reports say that about two months after transplant, the alpha-beta T cells came out of several hundred graft clones that had expanded.

The TCR sequence derives from a girl aged 2 to 9 with congenital amegakaryocytic thrombocytopenia, due to receive a stem cell transplant. The sample consisted of PBMCs, taken before TCRalphabeta/CD19-depleted stem cell transplant.

The CDR3: CSAREMVGVNEQFF. The DNA for the CDR3 is TGCAGTGCTAGAGAAATGGTGGGGGTCAATGAGCAGTTCTTC. V gene TRBV20-1 combines with J gene TRBJ2-1, with D possibly being TRBD1 or TRBD2 (5 bases each). Germline V gives CDR1 DFQATT, CDR2 SNEGSKA (reference sequence). The ends were cut back, 0 bases at V and 6 bases at J, with 12 bases in the middle. This CDR3 comprises 14 residues.